Sequencing of this T cell receptor beta chain was carried out in a study of control samples from healthy donors and cancer patients (dated by TCRdb to about 2020). Library preparation employed the immunoSEQ multiplex PCR assay. This immuneACCESS table, as held by TCRdb, lists in-frame sequences with V and J called but not all clones. Of the missing ones, under half trace to an unresolved V gene in checked studies; the others have no known cause. The sample table shows 95,000 to 100,000 clones, and about 89% are seen once. Of the sample, approximately 8.3% falls within the top ten clones. V is clipped by 4 bases and J by 10 bases, and the sequence between their germline boundaries is 11 bases long. Inclusive of the bounding cysteine and phenylalanine, the CDR3 is 12 residues long. Only the CDR3 part of the read is kept: 36 bases, read in frame from the first base. Per the germline V gene, MNHEY is the CDR1 and SVGAGI is the CDR2.

This clone was detected only once. What antigen it recognizes has not been identified. No qualities accompany the bases; no much larger clone lies one base away. Sequencing used blood. This receptor was obtained from a man under 40 in good health. The receptor chain draws on TRBV6-5 and TRBJ2-1; TRBD2 could be the D gene, as 5 bases match. This receptor has the CDR3 CASSSPDLEQFF. The DNA reads as follows: TGTGCCAGCAGTTCCCCGGACTTGGAGCAGTTCTTC.